Listed here are 27 T cell receptor beta chains from one sample, sequenced in a study of identical twins. A single record per CDR3 protein comes from TCRdb applying MiXCR to the 5' RACE reads. The data hold fewer than 500,000 distinct CDR3 sequences, with approximately 24% observed a single time. These same data were also listed under a study on T cells expressing NK-cell markers.

The source material was CD4+ T cells sorted from blood. The receptor set was obtained from a woman between 18 and 30 years old in good health.

This clonotype was counted a few times. This rearrangement joins TRBV12-3 or TRBV12-4 to TRBJ2-5, with a weak D call TRBD2 (5 bases). CDR3 length: 16 residues. V was clipped by 3 bases and J by 1 base, with 15 bases between them. The CDR3 loop is CASSFGGWSLQETQYF. CDR3 coding DNA: TGTGCCAGCAGTTTTGGCGGGTGGTCGCTCCAAGAGACCCAGTACTTC.

This clonotype turned up a few times. The chain couples TRBV6-5 to TRBJ2-1; 7 bases align to TRBD2. Germline V gene lookup returns CDR1 MNHEY and CDR2 SVGAGI. Trimming cost V 2 bases and J 9 bases; bases outside gene matches: 7. This CDR3 is 14 amino acids long. The CDR3 DNA is TGTGCCAGCAGTTACGCGGCTGGGGAGGGTGAGCAGTTCTTC. It specifies CASSYAAGEGEQFF.

The table lists this clonotype with a few counts. The chain couples TRBV11-3 to TRBJ2-1; 9 bases match TRBD1. Germline CDR1 is SGHNT and CDR2 is YENEEA. V shed 1 base and J 7 bases; nucleotides not matched to a gene: 2. This CDR3 is 14 amino acids long. This CDR3 reads CASSLGTGENEQFF. The CDR3 DNA follows: TGTGCCAGCAGCTTAGGGACAGGGGAAAATGAGCAGTTCTTC.

This clonotype was found a few times. J is TRBJ1-4 and V is TRBV20-1, with D unresolved. Looked up from germline, CDR1 is DFQATT and CDR2 is SNEGSKA (reference sequence). The CDR3 runs to 13 residues. V gave up 6 bases and J gave up 3 bases, with 11 bases separating them. CDR3 DNA: TGCAGTGCGCTATACAAGTCTAATGAAAAACTGTTTTTT. Protein sequence: CSALYKSNEKLFF.

The CDR3: CASRSSPGTDTQYF. CDR3 nucleotides: TGCGCCAGCCGATCCAGCCCGGGCACAGATACGCAGTATTTT. The chain uses TRBV5-1 and TRBJ2-3, with D unresolved. The length of the CDR3 is 14 residues. Germline CDR1 reads SGHRS; CDR2 reads YFSETQ. The V and J ends lost 7 bases and 1 base respectively, with 13 bases between them.

This clonotype has at least ten counts. The V and J genes are TRBV20-1 and TRBJ1-2; TRBD1 might be the D (6 bases). This CDR3 has 16 residues. Germline-derived CDR1 and CDR2 are DFQATT and SNEGSKA (reference sequence). V was shortened by 3 bases and J by 3 bases, with 20 bases between the two germline ends. The CDR3 coding sequence is TGCAGTGCTAGGGACCCTCGGCGGGGGCGCGACTATGGCTACACCTTC. It specifies CSARDPRRGRDYGYTF.

The chain couples TRBV20-1 to TRBJ2-3, with TRBD2 matching 8 bases. V lost 4 bases to trimming and J lost 4 bases; unmatched junction nucleotides: 4. Germline V CDR1 and CDR2: DFQATT, SNEGSKA (reference sequence). The CDR3 runs 13 residues. As DNA, the CDR3 is TGCAGTGCTACCGGGGGGGGCTCAGATACGCAGTATTTT. As protein: CSATGGGSDTQYF.

In its sample, this clonotype was seen a few times. The chain employs TRBV6-2 or TRBV6-3 and TRBJ1-5; D is unclear. This CDR3 contains 12 residues. The V end was cut by 3 bases, the J end by 6 bases, with 6 bases between. The V gene's germline CDR1 is MNHEY and CDR2 SVGEGT. CDR3 loop: CASSYPTQPQHF. CDR3 sequence (DNA): TGTGCCAGCAGTTATCCTACTCAGCCCCAGCATTTT.

The CDR3 DNA sequence: TGCGCCAGCTGTACGGGGGGCAGGGAGACCCAGTACTTC. Protein product: CASCTGGRETQYF. V gene TRBV5-1 combines with J gene TRBJ2-5; perhaps TRBD2 as D (7 bases). CDR1 and CDR2 from the germline V gene are SGHRS and YFSETQ. Deletions cut 7 bases from V and 5 bases from J, with 15 bases between. The CDR3 is 13 residues long. The full variable domain, its missing parts supplied by reference TRBV5-1 and TRBJ2-5, is KAGVTQTPRYLIKTRGQQVTLSCSPISGHRSVSWYQQTPGQGLQFLFEYFSETQRNKGNFPGRFSGRQFSNSRSEMNVSTLELGDSALYLCASCTGGRETQYFGPGTRLLVL.

This chain links TRBV20-1 with TRBJ2-1; TRBD2 might be the D (6 bases). Germline V gene lookup returns CDR1 DFQATT and CDR2 SNEGSKA (reference sequence). V shed 8 bases and J shed 0 bases, with 14 bases lying between them. The CDR3 length is 14 residues. The CDR3 DNA reads as TGCAGTATAAGTCGGGGGAGCTCCTACAATGAGCAGTTCTTC. Translated, it gives CSISRGSSYNEQFF.

The CDR3 is CASSQEGRQFTDTQYF. The CDR3 DNA reads as TGCGCCAGCAGCCAAGAAGGGAGGCAGTTCACAGATACGCAGTATTTT. This rearrangement joins TRBV4-3 to TRBJ2-3; weak D call: TRBD2 (6 bases). V was cut by 0 bases and J by 2 bases, with 12 bases left in between. CDR1 LGHNA and CDR2 YSLEER come from the germline V gene. The CDR3 has 16 residues.

In this sample, this clonotype turned up a few times. The CDR3 DNA follows: TGTGCCAGCAGTCCCCCGACAGGGGCAAATAGGGAACTGTTTTTT. Protein product: CASSPPTGANRELFF. This chain joins TRBV28 and TRBJ1-4; 8 nucleotides line up with TRBD1. V shed 5 bases, J shed 12 bases, and the junction held 14 bases outside the gene matches. Germline-derived CDR1 and CDR2 are MDHEN and SYDVKM. The CDR3 runs 15 residues.

This chain uses TRBV6-1 with TRBJ1-3; D is unresolved. Per germline, CDR1 MNHNS and CDR2 SASEGT. V lost 6 bases to trimming and J lost 0 bases, with 6 bases between them. The CDR3 extends over 13 amino acids. The CDR3 region has the DNA TGTGCCAGCAGCGATGACTCTGGAAACACCATATATTTT. This encodes CASSDDSGNTIYF.

This chain uses TRBV5-5 with TRBJ1-2, with D possibly matching TRBD1 (6 bases). The CDR3 has 13 residues. Germline V CDR1 and CDR2: SGHKS, YYEKEE (reference sequence). V was clipped by 3 bases and J by 6 bases, with 12 bases between them. CDR3 residues: CASSSLQGNGYTF. The DNA for the CDR3 is TGTGCCAGCAGCTCGTTACAGGGTAATGGCTACACCTTC.

The V and J genes are TRBV12-3 or TRBV12-4 and TRBJ1-2; D not certain. The CDR3 is made up of 13 amino acids. V was clipped by 5 bases and J by 2 bases, with 9 bases between them. CDR3 in amino acids: CASSPQANYGYTF. The DNA of the CDR3 is TGTGCCAGCAGTCCGCAGGCGAACTATGGCTACACCTTC.

The V call is TRBV5-1, the J call TRBJ1-3; TRBD1 aligns across 7 bases. Germline values: CDR1 SGHRS, CDR2 YFSETQ. The trim removed 3 bases at V and 2 bases at J, leaving 2 bases unmatched. This CDR3 comprises 14 residues. The CDR3 is CASSSQGAGNTIYF. Here the CDR3 DNA reads TGCGCCAGCAGCTCTCAGGGGGCTGGAAACACCATATATTTT.

The chain is built from TRBV14 and TRBJ2-2, with D perhaps matching TRBD1 (6 bases). Germline CDR1 SGHDN, CDR2 FVKESK. Trimming left V 6 bases short and J 2 bases short, with 10 bases between. The CDR3 consists of 14 residues. The CDR3: CASRFRGNTGELFF. In DNA, the CDR3 is TGTGCCAGCAGGTTCAGGGGAAACACCGGGGAGCTGTTTTTT.

Only a few counts were recorded for this clonotype. J is TRBJ1-4 and V is TRBV6-1; 7 bases are shared with TRBD1. V dropped 6 bases and J dropped 0; count of bases not matched to a gene: 4. The CDR3 has 15 residues. Germline assignment: CDR1 MNHNS and CDR2 SASEGT. This chain's CDR3 is CASSFGTATNEKLFF. The CDR3 coding sequence is TGTGCCAGCAGCTTTGGGACAGCAACTAATGAAAAACTGTTTTTT.

This clonotype was observed a handful of times. The V call is TRBV7-9, the J call TRBJ2-7; 9 nucleotides align to TRBD1. Germline lookup yields CDR1 SEHNR and CDR2 FQNEAQ (reference sequence). The length of the CDR3 is 13 residues. With 5 bases clipped from V and 6 bases from J, the junction kept 5 bases outside the gene matches. Here the CDR3 reads CASSPGTGREQYF. The CDR3 DNA reads as TGTGCCAGCAGCCCCGGGACAGGGCGCGAGCAGTACTTC.

This clonotype was seen ten or more times. The genes are TRBV20-1 and TRBJ1-2; TRBD1 aligns across 9 bases. CDR1 is DFQATT and CDR2 is SNEGSKA in the germline V gene (reference sequence). CDR3 length: 15 residues. V gave up 4 bases and J gave up 8 bases; unmatched junction bases: 14. The CDR3, as DNA: TGCAGTGCTAACCTACCCGGACAGGGGATTCAAGGCTACACCTTC. Its protein product is CSANLPGQGIQGYTF.

This clonotype was seen repeatedly, ten times or more. The V call is TRBV7-9, the J call TRBJ1-4, with D hard to call. CDR1 is SEHNR and CDR2 is FQNEAQ in the germline V gene (reference sequence). V was shortened by 3 bases and J by 5 bases, with 7 bases between the two germline ends. CDR3 length: 13 amino acids. In nucleotides, the CDR3 is TGTGCCAGCAGCTTGTCCGGGAATGAAAAACTGTTTTTT. As protein: CASSLSGNEKLFF.

The table lists this clonotype with many counts. The rearrangement joins TRBV28 to TRBJ1-4; no definite D call. Per the germline V gene, CDR1 is MDHEN and CDR2 is SYDVKM. Trimming removed 7 bases at V and 8 bases at J, with 14 bases between. The CDR3 has 13 residues. CDR3 coding DNA: TGTGCCAGCATTACCCCGGGGTTAGAAAAACTGTTTTTT. It translates to CASITPGLEKLFF.

This rearrangement joins TRBV5-4 to TRBJ2-7; 7 bases agree with TRBD2. Germline values: CDR1 SGHNT, CDR2 YYREEE (reference sequence). The ends lost 2 bases at V and 3 bases at J; junction bases unmatched: 8. CDR3 length: 15 amino acids. For the CDR3, the DNA is TGTGCCAGCAGCTTTGACGGGGAGGGCTTCTACGAGCAGTACTTC. Amino acid sequence: CASSFDGEGFYEQYF.

This clonotype was detected a few times. This chain links TRBV20-1 with TRBJ2-3; 8 bases are a match to TRBD2. V shed 3 bases, J shed 3 bases, and the junction held 5 bases outside the gene matches. The germline V gene has CDR1 DFQATT and CDR2 SNEGSKA (reference sequence). This CDR3 spans 14 amino acids. CDR3 bases: TGCAGTGCTAGTCGGGGGGGGCGAACAGATACGCAGTATTTT. Encoded protein: CSASRGGRTDTQYF.

V gene TRBV5-1 combines with J gene TRBJ2-3; 15 bases fit TRBD2. The CDR3 loop spans 18 amino acids. The V and J ends lost 0 bases and 2 bases, in that order; junction bases with no gene match: 4. Germline-derived CDR1 and CDR2 are SGHRS and YFSETQ. The CDR3 bases are TGCGCCAGCAGCTTGGGGGGACTAGCGGGAGGTAACACAGATACGCAGTATTTT. This gives the protein CASSLGGLAGGNTDTQYF.

This chain links TRBV18 with TRBJ2-7; D gene ambiguous. This CDR3 is 13 amino acids long. Germline V gives CDR1 KGHSH, CDR2 LQKENI. V was pared by 3 bases and J by 3 bases, with 9 bases between. The CDR3 sequence is CASSPGLNYEQYF. The CDR3 nucleotides are TGTGCCAGCTCACCCGGGCTAAACTACGAGCAGTACTTC.

This clonotype was picked up a small number of times. The chain recombines TRBV7-9 with TRBJ1-2; the D gene is possibly TRBD1 (5 bases). Per germline, CDR1 SEHNR and CDR2 FQNEAQ (reference sequence). Deletions cut 1 base from V and 5 bases from J, with 14 bases between. The CDR3 is 15 amino acids. This CDR3 is CASSLDGSWGYGYTF. CDR3 bases: TGTGCCAGCAGCTTAGATGGGTCATGGGGGTATGGCTACACCTTC.